This T cell receptor (beta chain) was documented in a study of blood T cells in healthy people across ages. Alongside a J-beta primer mix, a sample-barcoded 5' primer served in a second PCR lasting about 7 to 11 cycles. TCRdb independently ran MiXCR on the 5' RACE reads; one entry per CDR3 protein. The sample has about 640,000 distinct CDR3 sequences, 25% to 35% seen once. This clonotype was recorded many times. Its antigen remains unknown. Peripheral blood was drawn, around 9.5 milliliters per donor. No fewer than 6 million PBMCs went into each sample. Whole-study findings and limits: Older age went with lower TCR beta diversity per million T cells, in a roughly linear way.

This receptor was taken from a woman aged 80 or over in good health. Sequencing input: blood.

CDR3 DNA: TGCAGTGCTAGAGATATCAACGCTGGGAACACTGAAGCTTTCTTT. As protein: CSARDINAGNTEAFF. V usage is TRBV20-1 and J usage is TRBJ1-1; no clear D. The CDR3 is made up of 15 amino acids. CDR1 and CDR2 from the germline V gene are DFQATT and SNEGSKA (reference sequence). V shed 0 bases and J shed 1 base, with 12 bases lying between them.